Shown below are 22 T cell receptor beta chains from a single sample sequenced in a study of blood T cell repertoires in COVID-19. Generated by immunoSEQ multiplex PCR, the TCRdb table keeps only in-frame clones and is missing some. The sample includes 100,000 to 150,000 clones, around 81% seen only once; the top ten take approximately 3.9%. The sequenced material came from peripheral blood. All receptors come from a woman aged 45 to 65 with acute or convalescent COVID-19.

The chain carries TRBV11-2 and TRBJ1-1; D remains ambiguous. The V and J ends lost 5 bases and 3 bases respectively, with 16 bases between them. This CDR3 is built from 15 residues. The germline V gene encodes CDR1 SGHAT and CDR2 FQNNGV. CDR3 DNA: TGTGCCAGCAGCGCCTCGGCAGCAGAGGACACTGAAGCTTTCTTT. Translated, it gives CASSASAAEDTEAFF.

This CDR3 is CASSFLAGGPADTQYF. For the CDR3, the DNA is TGTGCCAGCAGTTTCTTAGCGGGAGGGCCGGCAGATACGCAGTATTTT. The chain uses TRBV28 and TRBJ2-3; 11 nucleotides match TRBD2. J was trimmed by 4 bases and V by 3 bases; bases with no gene match: 6. Germline values: CDR1 MDHEN, CDR2 SYDVKM. The CDR3 is 16 amino acids.

This clone was counted between two and nine times. CDR3: CASSSGTGGRQPQHF. Written as DNA, the CDR3 is TGTGCCAGTAGTTCCGGGACAGGGGGACGACAGCCCCAGCATTTT. The V gene is TRBV19, the J gene TRBJ1-5, with TRBD1 matching 11 bases. J was trimmed by 7 bases and V by 5 bases; bases with no gene match: 7. Germline assignment: CDR1 LNHDA and CDR2 SQIVND (reference sequence). There are 15 residues in the CDR3.

The V and J genes are TRBV5-1 and TRBJ1-5; 11 bases match TRBD1. This CDR3 region has 16 residues. J gave up 4 bases and V 4 bases, and 7 bases lay outside the gene matches. Per the germline V gene, CDR1 is SGHRS and CDR2 is YFSETQ. CDR3 in amino acids: CASSEGQGGSNQPQHF. CDR3 nucleotide sequence: TGCGCCAGCAGCGAGGGACAGGGGGGATCTAATCAGCCCCAGCATTTT. Full variable domain (remainder filled in from reference TRBV5-1 and TRBJ1-5): KAGVTQTPRYLIKTRGQQVTLSCSPISGHRSVSWYQQTPGQGLQFLFEYFSETQRNKGNFPGRFSGRQFSNSRSEMNVSTLELGDSALYLCASSEGQGGSNQPQHFGDGTRLSIL.

The gene calls are TRBV5-8 and TRBJ2-7, with D uncertain. Germline V gene sequence: CDR1 SGHTS, CDR2 YDEGEE. V was clipped by 3 bases and J by 6 bases, with 13 bases between them. The CDR3 consists of 13 residues. CDR3 sequence: CASSSRGLSEQYF. The CDR3 DNA reads as TGTGCCAGCAGCTCGCGAGGCTTAAGCGAGCAGTACTTC.

The V gene is TRBV11-2, the J gene TRBJ2-1; 8 bases align to TRBD2. The trim removed 3 bases at V and 6 bases at J, leaving 7 bases unmatched. The length of the CDR3 is 15 residues. Germline V gene lookup returns CDR1 SGHAT and CDR2 FQNNGV. The CDR3 region is CASSFDGGAPNEQFF. CDR3 bases: TGTGCCAGCAGCTTTGACGGGGGGGCCCCCAATGAGCAGTTCTTC.

The V gene is TRBV29-1, the J gene TRBJ1-2; D gene unclear. The CDR3 spans 11 residues. Trimming shortened V by 6 bases and J by 6 bases, and 11 bases separated the two germline ends. CDR1 is SQVTM, CDR2 ANQGSEA, per germline. CDR3 bases: TGCAGCGTCGAGCGCGGCGATGGCTACACCTTC. This translates into CSVERGDGYTF.

This chain connects TRBV9 to TRBJ2-1; D might be TRBD2 (5 bases). The V end was cut by 4 bases, the J end by 14 bases, with 22 bases between. CDR1 and CDR2 from the germline V gene are SGDLS and YYNGEE. This CDR3 spans 14 amino acids. CDR3 region: CASSPTLSVTIKFF. In nucleotides, the CDR3 is TGTGCCAGCAGCCCAACGCTGAGTGTGACTATTAAGTTCTTC.

The chain uses TRBV2 and TRBJ1-4; D might be TRBD1 (6 bases). The V gene lost 1 base and the J gene lost 5 bases, with 8 bases spanning the gap. CDR1 SNHLY and CDR2 FYNNEI come from the germline V gene. The CDR3 length is 14 residues. CDR3 DNA: TGTGCCAGCAGTGAAGACAGGGTAAATGAAAAACTGTTTTTT. Residues: CASSEDRVNEKLFF.

The chain links TRBV19 to TRBJ1-4, with D perhaps TRBD1 (5 bases). Germline V gene data show CDR1 as LNHDA and CDR2 as SQIVND (reference sequence). V was clipped by 2 bases and J by 4 bases, with 11 bases between them. The CDR3 sequence is 15 residues long. Here the CDR3 DNA reads TGTGCCAGTAGTATATATGGCAGGGATAATGAAAAACTGTTTTTT. Translation gives CASSIYGRDNEKLFF.

The chain links TRBV7-6 to TRBJ2-3; 10 bases line up with TRBD2. V lost 1 base, J lost 2 bases, and 9 bases stayed unmatched. Germline CDR1 is SGHVS and CDR2 is FNYEAQ. The CDR3 spans 18 residues. CDR3 nucleotide sequence: TGTGCCAGCAGCTTAGTTGGGGCGAGCGGGAGGGTCACAGATACGCAGTATTTT. It encodes CASSLVGASGRVTDTQYF.

This chain connects TRBV5-1 to TRBJ1-1, with D perhaps matching TRBD1 (6 bases). Looked up from germline, CDR1 is SGHRS and CDR2 is YFSETQ. This CDR3 has 13 residues. Trimming left V 9 bases short and J 2 bases short, with 14 bases between. The CDR3 here is CATAVDSNTEAFF. The CDR3 coding sequence is TGCGCCACGGCGGTGGACAGCAACACTGAAGCTTTCTTT. The complete variable domain, with remaining parts taken from reference TRBV5-1 and TRBJ1-1, reads KAGVTQTPRYLIKTRGQQVTLSCSPISGHRSVSWYQQTPGQGLQFLFEYFSETQRNKGNFPGRFSGRQFSNSRSEMNVSTLELGDSALYLCATAVDSNTEAFFGQGTRLTVV.

The V gene is TRBV19, the J gene TRBJ2-5; D is unresolved. The V and J ends lost 3 bases and 0 bases respectively, with 5 bases between them. From germline, CDR1 is LNHDA and CDR2 SQIVND (reference sequence). The CDR3 extends over 13 amino acids. CDR3 DNA sequence: TGTGCCAGTAGTATCCCGTACCAAGAGACCCAGTACTTC. It is translated as CASSIPYQETQYF.

V is TRBV5-1 and J is TRBJ2-3, with D tentatively TRBD1 (5 bases). Trimming removed 1 base at V and 0 bases at J, with 9 bases between. The CDR3 consists of 15 residues. From germline, CDR1 is SGHRS and CDR2 YFSETQ. The CDR3 region has the DNA TGCGCCAGCAGCTTGTTTGGACACAGCACAGATACGCAGTATTTT. Encoded protein: CASSLFGHSTDTQYF.

This chain uses TRBV20-1 with TRBJ2-2, with 7 bases aligning to TRBD1. This CDR3 contains 15 residues. Germline assignment: CDR1 DFQATT and CDR2 SNEGSKA (reference sequence). Trimming removed 3 bases from V and 2 bases from J; junction bases left unmatched: 6. CDR3 bases: TGCAGTGCTAGTCCCGGGACAGCCAACACCGGGGAGCTGTTTTTT. Amino acid sequence: CSASPGTANTGELFF.

The chain employs TRBV7-9 and TRBJ2-7, with 11 bases lining up with TRBD2. V trimming: 7 bases; J trimming: 3 bases; junction bases outside the gene matches: 2. The germline V gene has CDR1 SEHNR and CDR2 FQNEAQ (reference sequence). The CDR3 extends over 13 amino acids. The CDR3, as DNA: TGTGCCAGCATCGGGACTAGCGGCTACGAGCAGTACTTC. It encodes CASIGTSGYEQYF.

The genes are TRBV4-2 and TRBJ2-3, with D maybe TRBD2 (6 bases). V lost 1 base and J lost 4, with 12 bases in between. The germline CDR1 and CDR2 sequences are LGHNA and YNFKEQ. This CDR3 contains 15 residues. The CDR3 loop reads CASSQALATPDTQYF. The CDR3 nucleotides read TGTGCCAGCAGCCAAGCTCTAGCGACCCCAGATACGCAGTATTTT.

This sequence joins TRBV12-5 and TRBJ2-1; maybe TRBD2 (6 bases). Germline lookup yields CDR1 LGHNT and CDR2 FRNRAP. V lost 5 bases and J 10 bases, leaving 21 bases between the germline ends. The CDR3 is 15 amino acids. The CDR3 protein is CASGPSGDSGSEQFF. The CDR3 coding sequence is TGTGCTAGTGGTCCTTCGGGGGATTCCGGGAGCGAGCAGTTCTTC.

The V gene is TRBV5-6, the J gene TRBJ1-1; possible D gene TRBD1, 6 bases. V was shortened by 4 bases and J by 7 bases, with 11 bases between the two germline ends. Germline V CDR1 and CDR2: SGHDT, YYEEEE. CDR3 length: 12 residues. The CDR3, as DNA: TGTGCCAGCAGCACCGGACAGCTTGAAGCTTTCTTT. As protein: CASSTGQLEAFF.

The V and J genes are TRBV29-1 and TRBJ2-5; 11 bases align to TRBD1. The ends lost 7 bases at V and 5 bases at J; junction bases unmatched: 9. The CDR3 extends over 14 amino acids. Germline assignment: CDR1 SQVTM and CDR2 ANQGSEA. CDR3 region: CSGTGTGGGETQYF. CDR3 bases: TGCAGCGGGACCGGGACAGGGGGTGGTGAGACCCAGTACTTC.

The rearrangement links TRBV10-3 to TRBJ2-1, with D perhaps TRBD2 (6 bases). Germline CDR1 ENHRY, CDR2 SYGVKD. Trimming removed 3 bases at V and 8 bases at J, with 14 bases between. The CDR3 is made up of 14 amino acids. For the CDR3, the DNA is TGTGCCATCAGTGATTGGACGGGGGACGATGAGCAGTTCTTC. This codes for CAISDWTGDDEQFF.

The chain carries TRBV10-1 and TRBJ2-5; the match to TRBD1 covers 7 bases. The germline V gene has CDR1 WNHNN and CDR2 SYGVQD (reference sequence). The CDR3 runs to 14 residues. The V and J ends lost 3 bases and 6 bases, in that order; junction bases with no gene match: 7. CDR3 amino acids: CASSEAGGAQTQYF. DNA for the CDR3: TGCGCCAGCAGTGAAGCAGGGGGAGCGCAGACCCAGTACTTC.